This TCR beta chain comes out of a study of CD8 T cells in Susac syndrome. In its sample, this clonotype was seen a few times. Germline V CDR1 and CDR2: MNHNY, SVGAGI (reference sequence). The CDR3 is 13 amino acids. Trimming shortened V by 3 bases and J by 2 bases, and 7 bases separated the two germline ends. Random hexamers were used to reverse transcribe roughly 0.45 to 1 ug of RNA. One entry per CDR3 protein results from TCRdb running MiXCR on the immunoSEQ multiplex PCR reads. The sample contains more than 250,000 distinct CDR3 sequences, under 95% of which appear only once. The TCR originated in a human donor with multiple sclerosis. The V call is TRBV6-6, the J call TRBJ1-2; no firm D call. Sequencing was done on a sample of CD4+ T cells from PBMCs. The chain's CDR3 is CASSYSPNYGYTF. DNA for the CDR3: TGTGCCAGCAGTTATTCCCCGAACTATGGCTACACCTTC.